One sample yielded the 9 T cell receptor beta chains listed below, sequenced in a study of cytomegalovirus exposure and HLA in healthy donors. 13 Jbeta primers and 60 Vbeta primers were used for the PCR. Sequencing was performed with immunoSEQ multiplex PCR; in TCRdb, only in-frame clones are kept and a portion is missing. The table records about 87,000 clones, roughly 72% of them present only once. The sample was PBMCs. The receptor set was obtained from a man aged 25 to 40 in good health and CMV-seropositive.

This clone has only a few counts. The chain employs TRBV4-2 and TRBJ1-1; 10 bases align to TRBD1. Per the germline V gene, CDR1 is LGHNA and CDR2 is YNFKEQ. The CDR3 totals 16 residues. Trimming cost V 3 bases and J 3 bases; bases outside gene matches: 7. CDR3 DNA: TGTGCCAGCAGCCATGGGACAGGGGCCACCGACACTGAAGCTTTCTTT. Amino acid sequence: CASSHGTGATDTEAFF.

DNA of the CDR3: TGCGCCAGCAGCCAAGTAGCAGGGTCGGATGTCGGGGAGCTGTTTTTT. Its protein is CASSQVAGSDVGELFF. The V and J genes are TRBV4-1 and TRBJ2-2, with D perhaps TRBD1 (5 bases). Germline loops: CDR1 MGHRA, CDR2 YSYEKL. V lost 1 base, J lost 7 bases, and 16 bases lay in between. CDR3 length equals 16 residues.

The chain has TRBV5-4 and TRBJ1-1; TRBD1 aligns across 8 bases. The length of the CDR3 is 15 residues. The J segment lost 10 bases and the V segment lost 0 bases, leaving 11 bases of the junction unmatched. Germline lookup yields CDR1 SGHNT and CDR2 YYREEE (reference sequence). The CDR3 loop is CASSLGTGTGVGAFF. As DNA, the CDR3 is TGTGCCAGCAGCTTGGGAACGGGGACAGGTGTAGGAGCTTTCTTT.

The rearrangement uses TRBV6-5 and TRBJ1-2; 7 positions agree with TRBD1. Germline CDR1 reads MNHEY; CDR2 reads SVGAGI. J gave up 3 bases and V 7 bases, and 5 bases lay outside the gene matches. The CDR3 extends over 13 amino acids. Here the CDR3 DNA reads TGTGCCAGCACGAGGGGGCCGGACTATGGCTACACCTTC. Translating it yields CASTRGPDYGYTF.

V gene TRBV6-6 combines with J gene TRBJ2-7, with a possible D match to TRBD2 (6 bases). V was clipped by 7 bases and J by 1 base, with 17 bases between them. Germline V gene lookup returns CDR1 MNHNY and CDR2 SVGAGI (reference sequence). The CDR3 extends over 15 amino acids. Here the CDR3 reads CASTNYGGGSYEQYF. The CDR3 DNA reads TGTGCCAGCACCAACTACGGGGGAGGATCCTACGAGCAGTACTTC.

V and J are TRBV29-1 and TRBJ2-3; TRBD2 aligns across 14 bases. This CDR3 is 14 amino acids long. Germline values: CDR1 SQVTM, CDR2 ANQGSEA. Trimming at V came to 4 bases and at J to 6 bases, leaving 3 bases not matched to a gene. This CDR3 is CSVVGTSGSDTQYF. CDR3 coding DNA: TGCAGCGTTGTGGGGACTAGCGGGAGTGATACGCAGTATTTT.

The CDR3 sequence: CASSQDATASNQPQHF. The CDR3 DNA is TGTGCCAGCAGCCAAGATGCTACAGCTAGCAATCAGCCCCAGCATTTT. This chain links TRBV4-2 with TRBJ1-5; no definite D call. Germline CDR1 and CDR2: LGHNA and YNFKEQ. The V end lost 0 bases, the J end lost 0 bases, and 9 bases lay between the germline ends. This CDR3 contains 16 residues.

The rearrangement joins TRBV30 to TRBJ2-7; 10 nucleotides align to TRBD1. Germline assignment: CDR1 GTSNPN and CDR2 SVGIG (reference sequence). The CDR3 extends over 15 amino acids. V lost 0 bases to trimming and J lost 5 bases; unmatched junction nucleotides: 7. CDR3 bases: TGTGCCTGGAGTGTAAGGGGACAGGGGAGGGACGAGCAGTACTTC. Encoded protein: CAWSVRGQGRDEQYF.

The chain combines TRBV29-1 with TRBJ2-7; 10 positions agree with TRBD2. Germline V gene data show CDR1 as SQVTM and CDR2 as ANQGSEA. The CDR3 is 13 residues long. V was pared by 5 bases and J by 5 bases, with 6 bases of the junction left unmatched. The CDR3 DNA reads TGCAGCGTTACCTTAGCGGGAGGTCACGAGCAGTACTTC. The encoded protein is CSVTLAGGHEQYF.